This note documents a single T cell receptor (beta chain) sequence. This clonotype came up many times. This receptor's antigen is unknown. There are no base qualities to consult, and no much larger clone falls within one base. The junction shows trimming of 4 bases on V and 4 bases on J, and the gene matches do not reach 7 bases of it. CDR3 length: 14 amino acids, cysteine to phenylalanine. Left in the record is the CDR3 DNA by itself, 42 bases read in frame from the first base. Per the germline V gene, SGHRS is the CDR1 and YFSETQ is the CDR2. For repertoire sequencing, TCR beta CDR3 regions were amplified from RNA transcripts. A first-round RT-PCR used HTBI primers with the Qiagen OneStep RT-PCR kit, followed by a second-round multiplex PCR, size selection and purification. Sequencing of the libraries was carried out on an Illumina HiSeq2000 in paired-end mode with 100 bp reads. The authors processed their data as follows. SOAPnuke was used for read processing, and reads with adapters, uncalled bases, a mean Phred below 15, or no exact constant-primer or identifier match were discarded. COPE v1.2.5 was used to merge the high-quality paired reads. Each unique nucleotide sequence was treated as a clonotype, and MiTCR v1.1 was used to align the clonotypes to the IMGT TRB V, D and J references. Only V-J combinations with frequency above 0.0001 were analysed, covering around 99% of repertoires. A TCR clonal expansion and chaos score per V-J combination was defined as the ratio of F50 clonal expansion to chaos observed in the TCRdist matrix. Welch's t-statistics and random forest were used to reduce the features to some 13 V-J combinations, which were then used as input to a naive Bayes classifier. The Morisita-Horn index was used to measure how similar the thyroid and blood repertoires were. The public reads were quality trimmed at Q25 with fastp and then assembled into clones with MiXCR by TCRdb, keeping productive beta chains. Identical CDR3 proteins give one entry, which carries the most common genes and DNA. TCRdb's processing, not the authors' own work, is the source of the V and J calls. Counted in this sample were over a million distinct CDR3 sequences; 36% of them appeared once. The ten largest account for around 10% of the sample.

This sample was taken from a study of Graves' ophthalmopathy and Graves' hyperthyroidism (dated 2018 in TCRdb). Regarding the study in general: Hyperthyroidism was defined as stable when no progression to ophthalmopathy occurred within 18 months of follow-up. The study used signatures of the TCR beta repertoire to tell Graves' ophthalmopathy apart from Graves' hyperthyroidism and to predict which patients would progress to ophthalmopathy. In total, some 130 blood samples were TCR-sequenced: 40 to 45 ophthalmopathy, some 75 hyperthyroidism and some 17 hyperthyroidism-to-ophthalmopathy patients. To explore V-J signatures that distinguish ophthalmopathy from hyperthyroidism, a discovery set of 100 patients was enrolled, made up of 43 with ophthalmopathy and around 60 with stable hyperthyroidism. An independent validation cohort comprised fewer than 20 hyperthyroidism patients and 17 patients who later progressed from hyperthyroidism to ophthalmopathy. T-cell repertoires of thyroid tissue and blood were compared in over five hyperthyroidism patients. Once sampling was done, hyperthyroidism patients were given methimazole at a starting dose of 30 mg daily, while ophthalmopathy patients were given high-dose intravenous methylprednisolone. Paper-wide results and their limitations: The 13-signature model separated ophthalmopathy from stable hyperthyroidism with approximately 90% sensitivity and approximately 83% specificity in cross-validation, and 80%/75% in the test set. Sample size was not predetermined statistically, and investigators were not blinded to group allocation. In validation, the model predicted ophthalmopathy progression with 55% to 71% sensitivity and around 72% specificity; fewer than 15 predicted patients were CT-confirmed with GO in a median of about 7.1 months. Most expanded thyroid clonotypes with a frequency above 0.001 also appeared in blood, which suggests that blood repertoires may reflect the immune response in the thyroid.

The hyperthyroidism patients were 18 to 65 years old and newly diagnosed, with a disease duration of less than 2 months. Anyone with other autoimmune diseases, uncontrolled infections, pregnancy or lactation was excluded from the study. Diagnosis relied on clinical symptoms, serum thyroxine, TRAb, thyroid ultrasound and orbital computed tomography. Trizol reagent was used to extract the total RNA, and its quality was then checked on an Agilent 2100 Bioanalyzer. The specimen sequenced was peripheral blood or thyroid tissue (not recorded which). The chain joins TRBV5-1 to TRBJ1-1, and TRBD1 matches 7 of the central bases. The TCR comes from an adult man with Graves' hyperthyroidism. The CDR3 reads as follows: CASSPTGQVTEAFF. The nucleotides are TGCGCCAGCAGCCCCACCGGACAGGTCACTGAAGCTTTCTTT.